This T cell receptor beta chain stems from a study of regulatory T cells in long-lasting Graves disease. This clonotype was seen at least ten times. The antigen is undetermined. Time point given: newly diagnosed GD, antithyroid drugs for less than 3 months. From PBMCs, RNA was extracted and then used to make the TCR library. V shed 3 bases and J 4 bases; nucleotides not matched to a gene: 0. CDR1 is LNHDA, CDR2 SQIVND, per germline (reference sequence). The CDR3 runs 13 residues. To make TCR beta libraries, researchers used iRepertoire HTBI primers and Arm-PCR of CDR3 regions. TCRdb called the multiplex PCR reads again in MiXCR, with one record for every CDR3 protein. The sample has some 250,000 distinct CDR3 sequences, approximately 18% seen once. Points from the study as a whole: When disease was persistent, TRBV28, TRBJ1-2 and TRBJ2-5 were the favored segments.

The same sample was also studied in work on T cells in Graves' hyperthyroidism and ophthalmopathy. In that study: Researchers found most expanded thyroid clonotypes above 0.001 in blood as well.

The source of this sequence is a woman in her 30s with Graves disease. J is TRBJ2-5 and V is TRBV19; 9 nucleotides agree with TRBD1. This material consisted of peripheral blood mononuclear cells (PBMCs), taken at new diagnosis, from a patient treated with antithyroid drugs. CDR3 DNA sequence: TGTGCCAGTAGTATGGACAGGGGAGAGACCCAGTACTTC. Its protein is CASSMDRGETQYF.